This T cell receptor beta chain was identified in a study of blood T cells in healthy people across ages. In this sample, this clonotype turned up many times. The second PCR ran about 6 to 11 cycles with a sample-barcoded 5' primer and J-beta primers. A single record per CDR3 protein comes from TCRdb applying MiXCR to the 5' RACE reads. The sample records under 2,000,000 distinct CDR3 sequences, about 49% being singletons. CDR1 and CDR2 from the germline V gene are MNHEY and SVGAGI. V shed 6 bases and J shed 4 bases, with 13 bases lying between them. The CDR3 is made up of 14 amino acids. Sequencing input: blood. The chain employs TRBV6-5 and TRBJ2-1; D is unclear. This sequence was found in a woman aged 40 to 55 in good health. The CDR3 coding sequence is TGTGCCAGCAGCCTGGACGCGACGTACAATGAGCAGTTCTTC. This gives the protein CASSLDATYNEQFF.